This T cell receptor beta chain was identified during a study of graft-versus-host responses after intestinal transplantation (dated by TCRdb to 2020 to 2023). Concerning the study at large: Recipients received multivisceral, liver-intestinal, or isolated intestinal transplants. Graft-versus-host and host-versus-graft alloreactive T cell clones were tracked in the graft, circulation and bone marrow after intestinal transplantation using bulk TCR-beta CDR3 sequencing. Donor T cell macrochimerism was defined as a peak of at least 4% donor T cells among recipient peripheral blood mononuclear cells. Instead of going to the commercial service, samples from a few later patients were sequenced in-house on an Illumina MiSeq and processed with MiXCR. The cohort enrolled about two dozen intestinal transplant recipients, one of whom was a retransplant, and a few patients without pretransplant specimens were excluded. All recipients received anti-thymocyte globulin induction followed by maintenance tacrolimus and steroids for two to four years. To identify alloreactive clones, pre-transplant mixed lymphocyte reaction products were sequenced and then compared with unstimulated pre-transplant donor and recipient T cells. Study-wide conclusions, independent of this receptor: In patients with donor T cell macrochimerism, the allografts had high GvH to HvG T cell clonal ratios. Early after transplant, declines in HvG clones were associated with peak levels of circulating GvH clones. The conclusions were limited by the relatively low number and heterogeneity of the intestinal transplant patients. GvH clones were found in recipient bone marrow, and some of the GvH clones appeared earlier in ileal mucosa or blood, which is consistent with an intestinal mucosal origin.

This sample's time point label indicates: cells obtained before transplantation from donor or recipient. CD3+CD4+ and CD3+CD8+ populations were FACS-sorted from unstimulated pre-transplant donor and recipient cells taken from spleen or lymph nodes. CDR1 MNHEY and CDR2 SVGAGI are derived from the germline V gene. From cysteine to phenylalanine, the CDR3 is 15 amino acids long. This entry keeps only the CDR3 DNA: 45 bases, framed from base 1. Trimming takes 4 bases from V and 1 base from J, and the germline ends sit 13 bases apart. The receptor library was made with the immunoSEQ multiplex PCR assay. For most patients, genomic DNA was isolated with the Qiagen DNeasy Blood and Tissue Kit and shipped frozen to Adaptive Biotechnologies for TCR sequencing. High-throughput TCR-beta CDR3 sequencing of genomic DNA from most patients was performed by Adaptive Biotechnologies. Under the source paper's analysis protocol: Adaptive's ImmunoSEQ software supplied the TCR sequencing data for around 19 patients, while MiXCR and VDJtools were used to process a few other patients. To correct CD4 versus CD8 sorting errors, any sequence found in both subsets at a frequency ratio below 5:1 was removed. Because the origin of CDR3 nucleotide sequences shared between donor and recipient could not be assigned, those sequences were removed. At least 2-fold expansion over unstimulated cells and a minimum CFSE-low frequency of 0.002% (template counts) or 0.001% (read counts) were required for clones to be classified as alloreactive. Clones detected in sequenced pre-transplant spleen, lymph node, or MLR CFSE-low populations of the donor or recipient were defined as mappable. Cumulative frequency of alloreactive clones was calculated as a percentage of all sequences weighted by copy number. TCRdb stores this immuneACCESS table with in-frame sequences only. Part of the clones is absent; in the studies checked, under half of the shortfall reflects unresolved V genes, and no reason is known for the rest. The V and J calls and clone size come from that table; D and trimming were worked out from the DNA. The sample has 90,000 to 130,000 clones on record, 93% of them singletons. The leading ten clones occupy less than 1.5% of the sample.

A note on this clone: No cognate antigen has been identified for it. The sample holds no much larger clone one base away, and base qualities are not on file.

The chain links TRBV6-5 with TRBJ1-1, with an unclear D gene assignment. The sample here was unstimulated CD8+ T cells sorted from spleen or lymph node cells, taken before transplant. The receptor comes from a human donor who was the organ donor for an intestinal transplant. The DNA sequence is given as TGTGCCAGCAGTTGGCGGACGGGAGGGAACACTGAAGCTTTCTTT. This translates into CASSWRTGGNTEAFF.